This T cell receptor beta chain was recorded in a study of CD8+ T cells in alopecia areata. Findings of the study overall: Although TCR sharing was seen in mice, sharing across patients was less clear, possibly for HLA-related reasons. Scalp lesions, especially in alopecia totalis/universalis, had higher clonality than normal scalp.

Remarks on this clone: Its antigen is unidentified.

Treatment specified: oral pan-JAK inhibitor, 5-10 mg twice daily. In each case, RNA was isolated and then reverse transcribed into cDNA as the sequencing template. This table comes from immunoSEQ multiplex PCR, and its TCRdb copy is limited to in-frame clones, with some not included. The table records 150,000 to 200,000 clones, roughly three fifths of them present only once. Germline-derived CDR1 and CDR2 are PRHDT and FYEKMQ (reference sequence). V was cut by 0 bases and J by 6 bases, with 10 bases left in between. The CDR3 length is 14 residues. The sequencing used CD4+ T cells sorted from blood, collected around week 50, from a patient treated with tofacitinib. The V and J genes are TRBV13 and TRBJ2-3; D possibly corresponds to TRBD2 (6 bases). The receptor was isolated from a human donor with alopecia areata. CDR3 loop: CASSLGAGRDTQYF. CDR3 nucleotide sequence: TGTGCCAGCAGCTTAGGTGCAGGGAGGGATACGCAGTATTTT.